This T cell receptor beta chain came from a study of pediatric ulcerative colitis (dated by TCRdb to about 2019). With respect to the entire study: Among the ulcerative colitis patients, over five had pancolitis and two had left-sided colitis, and histology in every patient was consistent with ulcerative colitis. By Pediatric Ulcerative Colitis Activity Index, two patients had mild disease, several had moderate disease and three had acute severe colitis. From roughly 10 newly diagnosed, treatment-naive pediatric ulcerative colitis patients and a handful of non-IBD control children, paired blood and rectal samples were collected.

One to two pinch biopsies were taken from the rectum for research during colonoscopy. Before the diagnostic colonoscopy, none of the ulcerative colitis patients had been given immunosuppressive medication. Before DNA was isolated, the rectal biopsies underwent proteinase K digestion. The Wizard kit (Promega) was used to extract genomic DNA from both blood and intestinal samples. Using the immunoSEQ TRB Survey service, rearranged CDR3 beta regions were amplified from genomic DNA with multiplex V and J primers. To keep depth equal across samples, survey-level sequencing depth of up to 500,000 reads per sample was applied. Libraries were purified and pooled, and sequencing was performed on Illumina technology. In the original analysis: Productive clonality, sample overlap, pairwise scatters, CDR3 beta length, V/D/J gene usage and productiveness were assessed with immunoSEQ online tools. Alongside Shannon and Simpson indices, calculated diversity was computed as the number of unique rearrangements divided by total templates, multiplied by 100. For principal component analysis, Z-score normalized data were analyzed with the R prcomp function and the ggbiplot package. Morisita's index was used to quantify the clonal overlap between blood and rectum within each subject. The source is immuneACCESS, and TCRdb retained only in-frame sequences with V and J called. Part of the clones is not carried over; for the studies checked, unresolved V genes explain less than half of this, and the remainder is unexplained. The V and J calls and clone size come from that table; D and trimming were worked out from the DNA. In all, the sample holds tens of thousands of clones, and roughly two thirds of those were seen once. The ten largest clonotypes hold around a sixth of the sample.

V drops 4 bases and J drops 7 bases, leaving 14 bases in between. In the germline V gene, CDR1 corresponds to SGHTS and CDR2 to YDEGEE. The CDR3 goes from the cysteine to the phenylalanine over 13 residues. The DNA shown is the 39-base CDR3, in frame from base 1. The investigation overall reported the following: Because the repertoires came from total lymphocyte DNA, rare subsets such as regulatory T cells may have patterns that are not reflected. For technical reasons, blood samples from two patients gave substantially fewer templates, and these samples were excluded from the blood-rectal overlap analysis. Clonal overlap between a subject's own blood and rectum was significantly greater in ulcerative colitis patients than in controls, which suggests more T cell trafficking to inflamed tissue. Features of the rectal repertoire distinguished controls, mild-moderate colitis patients and acute severe colitis patients, and in acute severe colitis, rectal diversity was reduced because of clonal expansions. Blood-derived T cells may have been included in the rectal pinch biopsies, particularly in patients with overt colitis. Two rectal CDR3 clonotypes turned up in every ulcerative colitis patient but in none of the controls. The healthy control group was small, with only four individuals.

In this sample, this clone turned up a few times. Its antigen specificity is not known. No quality values exist for individual bases; no much larger clone is one base distant. The sample consisted of gut tissue. This TCR was sampled from a boy between 5 and 17 years old with severe ulcerative colitis. The receptor chain draws on TRBV5-8 and TRBJ1-1; TRBD1 might be the D gene, on 6 matching bases. CDR3 sequence: CASSKTGVNEAFF. The DNA sequence is TGTGCCAGCAGCAAGACAGGAGTCAATGAAGCTTTCTTT.